Below, one T cell receptor beta chain is given with its context. What it binds is unknown. With 60 Vbeta and 13 Jbeta primers, the PCR was carried out. Assay: immunoSEQ multiplex PCR; the TCRdb copy retains only in-frame clones and omits some. The sample yields about 170,000 clones, 55% to 65% seen once. The data were obtained in a study of cytomegalovirus exposure and HLA in healthy donors. The study's findings and limits: By a later analysis, the bulk of CMV-associated TCR beta chains appeared HLA-restricted. Indistinguishable V segments such as TRBV6-2 and TRBV6-3 were excluded. A classifier reportedly called cytomegalovirus status with high sensitivity and specificity.

The V end lost 8 bases, the J end lost 3 bases, and 2 bases lay between the germline ends. The V gene's germline CDR1 is LNHDA and CDR2 SQIVND (reference sequence). The CDR3 extends over 10 amino acids. This TCR was sampled from a man aged 35 to 55 in good health and CMV-seronegative. The sequenced sample consisted of PBMCs. V is TRBV19 and J is TRBJ1-3; D is ambiguous. The CDR3 region has the DNA TGTGCCAGTTATGGAAACACCATATATTTT. It is translated as CASYGNTIYF.